In its sample, the clone carrying this T cell receptor beta chain was seen many times. Antigen specificity is unknown. The lymph nodes were axillary draining lymph nodes from breast cancer patients. Each CDR3 protein gets one entry after TCRdb re-called the multiplex PCR reads with MiXCR. The sample yields 270,000 or so distinct CDR3 sequences, about 33% seen once. This sample was included in a study of breast tumors, draining lymph nodes, adjacent tissues. General study points: Tumor repertoires ranked between lymph nodes and nontumor tissue in diversity, with V and J gene preferences.

This CDR3 is 16 amino acids long. V was pared by 5 bases and J by 2 bases, with 13 bases between. The chain combines TRBV12-3 or TRBV12-4 with TRBJ2-6; the D is unclear. The sequence was obtained from a female donor with breast cancer. Some clones in this sample may be carry-over from other donors' samples. The specimen was axillary lymph node tissue. CDR3: CASSVFLGTGANVLTF. Written as DNA, the CDR3 is TGTGCCAGCAGTGTATTCCTAGGGACTGGGGCCAACGTCCTGACTTTC.